Presented here are 3 T cell receptor beta chains from one specimen sequenced in a study of technical replicates of blood from a handful of donors. Profiling relied on immunoSEQ multiplex PCR, and the TCRdb table lists in-frame clones only, not all of them. This sample carries over 65,000 clones, about 98% of them seen once, and the ten largest clones take approximately 0.17%. Sequenced material: T cells isolated from PBMCs. These receptors were taken from a human donor in good health.

V is TRBV5-4 and J is TRBJ2-7; 7 bases agree with TRBD2. J was trimmed by 4 bases and V by 0 bases; bases with no gene match: 4. CDR1 is SGHNT and CDR2 is YYREEE in the germline V gene (reference sequence). The length of the CDR3 is 14 residues. This chain's CDR3 is CASSLEGRVYEQYF. The DNA of the CDR3 is TGTGCCAGCAGCTTGGAAGGGAGGGTGTACGAGCAGTACTTC.

This clone occurred once. The gene calls are TRBV27 and TRBJ1-6; D gene unclear. This CDR3 spans 13 amino acids. V was shortened by 2 bases and J by 7 bases, with 6 bases between the two germline ends. Germline CDR1 and CDR2: MNHEY and SMNVEV (reference sequence). In DNA, the CDR3 is TGTGCCAGCAGTTTAACGGTGAATTCACCCCTCCACTTT. It specifies CASSLTVNSPLHF.

This CDR3 is CASSSRLAGLTDTQYF. DNA of the CDR3: TGTGCCAGCAGTTCAAGACTAGCGGGTCTCACAGATACGCAGTATTTT. V gene TRBV28 combines with J gene TRBJ2-3, with TRBD2 matching 10 bases. The germline V gene has CDR1 MDHEN and CDR2 SYDVKM. CDR3 length equals 16 residues. J lost 2 bases, V lost 4 bases, and 6 bases had no gene match. Looking up the rest from reference TRBV28 and TRBJ2-3 gives the full variable domain: DVKVTQSSRYLVKRTGEKVFLECVQDMDHENMFWYRQDPGLGLRLIYFSYDVKMKEKGDIPEGYSVSREKKERFSLILESASTNQTSMYLCASSSRLAGLTDTQYFGPGTRLTVL.